This T cell receptor (beta chain) appears in the sequencing data of a study of cytomegalovirus exposure and HLA in healthy donors. Study results and limitations: A few CMV-associated chains were confirmed in vitro to be specific for CMV antigens. Accurate HLA-A and HLA-B prediction from TCR beta sequences was reported for most subjects.

The study ran its PCR with 60 Vbeta and 13 Jbeta primers. Sequencing used immunoSEQ multiplex PCR; TCRdb keeps in-frame clones, though not all of them. Of about 110,000 clones listed, around 67% are singletons. The germline V gene encodes CDR1 SEHNR and CDR2 FQNEAQ (reference sequence). The CDR3 is made up of 14 amino acids. Germline trimming cut 6 bases from V and 7 bases from J; bases unmatched to any gene: 2. As regards this clone: Antigen unknown. The identical CDR3 is also encoded by other nucleotide sequences in the sample.

The receptor comes from a middle-aged woman in good health and CMV-seropositive. What was sequenced was PBMCs. The rearrangement joins TRBV7-9 to TRBJ1-6, with 11 bases identical to TRBD1. CDR3 region: CASRGQGDNSPLHF. The DNA for the CDR3 is TGTGCCAGCAGGGGACAGGGGGACAATTCACCCCTCCACTTT.